The present TCR beta chain was sequenced within a study of radiation and T cells in renal cell carcinoma. Turning to the study itself: Nephrectomy followed 15 Gy stereotactic body radiation by 4 weeks.

The assay was immunoSEQ multiplex PCR, and TCRdb's table has in-frame clones only and misses some. This repertoire shows 150,000 or so clones, roughly 88% found once; its top ten account for about 12%. Comment on this clone: The antigen remains unidentified.

Time point denoted: baseline pretreatment blood. Treatment given: 15 Gy SBRT to primary tumor, nephrectomy 4 weeks later. Radiation-treated patients gave blood at baseline, week 2 and week 4. Clear cell pathology was present in this patient's renal cell carcinoma. Whole-study results and caveats: Top tumor clonotypes rose in blood 2 weeks post-radiation, then contracted.

CDR3 size: 14 residues. Germline values: CDR1 SGHNT, CDR2 YYREEE (reference sequence). Trimming left V 2 bases short and J 5 bases short, with 13 bases between. The chain uses TRBV5-4 and TRBJ2-5; unclear D gene. The receptor comes from a woman aged 45-65 years with renal cell carcinoma. Source: blood, taken from a patient whose treatment included radiotherapy and nephrectomy. The CDR3 sequence is CASSFRSTRETQYF. The CDR3 DNA reads TGTGCCAGCAGCTTCCGATCCACTCGGGAGACCCAGTACTTC. The full variable domain, completed using reference TRBV5-4 and TRBJ2-5, is ETGVTQSPTHLIKTRGQQVTLRCSSQSGHNTVSWYQQALGQGPQFIFQYYREEENGRGNFPPRFSGLQFPNYSSELNVNALELDDSALYLCASSFRSTRETQYFGPGTRLLVL.